What follows is one TCR beta chain and its context. V was pared by 2 bases and J by 8 bases, with 18 bases between. The germline V gene has CDR1 SGHAT and CDR2 FQDESV (reference sequence). The CDR3 covers 15 residues. This sample was taken from a study of beta chain features in type 1 diabetes. The isolated RNA, all of it, was reverse transcribed, so expressed TCRB transcripts were what got sequenced. TCRdb's table, derived via immunoSEQ multiplex PCR, lists solely in-frame clones and lacks some. The repertoire holds 860,000 or so clones, with roughly 16% as singletons. The clonotype was recovered from a woman between 18 and 30 years old in good health. The source material was naive CD4+ T cells from blood. This chain connects TRBV11-1 to TRBJ1-2, with D unresolved. The CDR3 bases are TGTGCCAGCAGCTTAACCGACAACACCGCATGGGGCTACACCTTC. This translates into CASSLTDNTAWGYTF.